This TCR beta chain came from a study of metastatic and nonmetastatic thyroid tumors. No patient had received any treatment before thyroid surgery. Study conclusions and caveats: When malignant thyroid tumors were compared with benign nodules, TCR beta diversity was reportedly significantly higher in the malignant tumors. This held in both blood and tumor samples.

TCRdb used MiXCR to call clones anew from the PCR reads. The table records some 21,000 clones, approximately 16% of them present only once. As concerns this clone: Antigen: not known.

Trimming stripped 3 bases from V and 2 bases from J, with 8 bases between. The CDR3 extends over 12 amino acids. Looked up from germline, CDR1 is DFQATT and CDR2 is SNEGSKA (reference sequence). What was sequenced was blood. The J gene is TRBJ2-7, the V gene TRBV20-1; D is perhaps TRBD1 (5 bases). The clonotype was recovered from a male donor with papillary thyroid cancer or a benign thyroid nodule (not recorded which). Some clones in this sample may be carry-over from other donors' samples. The CDR3 protein is CSARSGPYEQYF. In nucleotides, the CDR3 is TGCAGTGCTAGGTCAGGGCCCTACGAGCAGTACTTC.